In this sample, the clone carrying this TCR beta chain turned up a few times. As yet, its antigen is unknown. Germline V gene lookup returns CDR1 LGHNT and CDR2 FRNRAP. V lost 6 bases and J 6 bases, leaving 12 bases between the germline ends. This CDR3 region has 12 residues. This record comes from a study of T cells in Graves' hyperthyroidism and ophthalmopathy. Study-level findings and limits: Most thyroid clonotypes expanded above 0.001 appeared in blood too. From stable hyperthyroidism, ophthalmopathy was separated by a 13 V-J model.

Amplification yielded TCR beta CDR3 regions, with RNA transcripts as the source. TCR CDR3 underwent first-round RT-PCR with the HTBI primer set. MiXCR, applied by TCRdb to the multiplex PCR reads, yields one record per CDR3 protein. The sample records over 250,000 distinct CDR3 sequences, roughly 22% being singletons. This sequence originates from a man younger than 45 with Graves' ophthalmopathy. The chain links TRBV12-5 to TRBJ2-7; no firm D call. Sequencing was carried out using blood. The CDR3 loop is CASGTAVGEQYF. Written as DNA, the CDR3 is TGTGCTAGTGGCACGGCAGTTGGCGAGCAGTACTTC.